The clone carrying this T cell receptor beta chain was recorded only once. Profiling relied on immunoSEQ multiplex PCR, and the TCRdb table lists in-frame clones only, not all of them. This sample carries 50,000 or so clones, roughly 80% of them seen once, and the ten largest clones take about 9.4%. The germline CDR1 and CDR2 sequences are WSHSY and SAAADI. This CDR3 has 13 residues. Deletions cut 6 bases from V and 1 base from J, with 9 bases between. The data were obtained in a study of control samples from healthy donors and cancer patients. This receptor was identified in a man in his sixties or seventies in good health. The chain couples TRBV10-2 to TRBJ1-1; D unclear. Sequencing was performed on blood. CDR3 protein: CASSAQENTEAFF. For the CDR3, the DNA is TGCGCCAGCAGCGCCCAGGAGAACACTGAAGCTTTCTTT.